These 28 T cell receptor beta chains were sequenced from one sample in a study of regulatory T cells in long-lasting Graves disease. Time point given: newly diagnosed GD, antithyroid drugs for less than 3 months. Preparation of the TCR library used RNA extracted from PBMCs. Libraries of TCR beta came from iRepertoire HTBI primers plus Arm-PCR of CDR3 regions. Each CDR3 protein gets one entry after TCRdb re-called the multiplex PCR reads with MiXCR. Of about 620,000 distinct CDR3 sequences in the sample, about 16% were seen once. The data were also submitted as part of a second study, on T cells in Graves' hyperthyroidism and ophthalmopathy.

Material: peripheral blood mononuclear cells (PBMCs), obtained at new diagnosis, from a patient treated with antithyroid drugs. The origin of the receptors is a woman aged 25 to 45 with Graves disease.

This clonotype was observed a handful of times. The chain is built from TRBV15 and TRBJ1-4, with 8 bases aligning to TRBD1. Looked up from germline, CDR1 is LNHNV and CDR2 is YYDKDF (reference sequence). CDR3 length: 14 amino acids. The V segment lost 9 bases and the J segment 6 bases; nucleotides outside the gene matches: 9. The CDR3 DNA is TGTGCCACTTTGAGGACAGGGAGATATGAAAAACTGTTTTTT. Protein: CATLRTGRYEKLFF.

This clonotype was recorded many times. This chain links TRBV7-9 with TRBJ1-2; D possibly corresponds to TRBD1 (5 bases). The germline V and J ends were trimmed by 2 bases and 7 bases, with 5 bases remaining between them. Germline CDR1 reads SEHNR; CDR2 reads FQNEAQ (reference sequence). The CDR3 totals 11 residues. The CDR3 region has the DNA TGTGCCAGCAGCTTACAGGGTGGCTACACCTTC. Translation gives CASSLQGGYTF.

This clonotype has ten or more counts. This rearrangement joins TRBV3-1 to TRBJ2-1; D gene uncertain. The V end was cut by 0 bases, the J end by 5 bases, with 8 bases between. Germline-derived CDR1 and CDR2 are LGHDT and YNNKEL (reference sequence). The CDR3 runs to 14 residues. As DNA, the CDR3 is TGTGCCAGCAGCCAAGATGCACTCCACAATGAGCAGTTCTTC. Its protein product is CASSQDALHNEQFF.

This clonotype was seen many times. The chain couples TRBV20-1 to TRBJ2-1, with TRBD2 matching over 8 bases. Germline V CDR1 and CDR2: DFQATT, SNEGSKA (reference sequence). The CDR3 covers 14 residues. V dropped 5 bases and J dropped 7; count of bases not matched to a gene: 10. The CDR3: CSAPIPGGGNEQFF. DNA for the CDR3: TGCAGTGCTCCTATCCCGGGCGGGGGGAATGAGCAGTTCTTC.

This clonotype showed up many times. The chain recombines TRBV28 with TRBJ1-5; TRBD1 agrees at 8 bases. This CDR3 comprises 13 residues. Germline CDR1 and CDR2: MDHEN and SYDVKM. After removal of 10 bases from V and 3 bases from J, the junction contained 5 bases not matched to a gene. CDR3 loop: CAIDRGFNQPQHF. The CDR3 bases are TGTGCCATCGACAGGGGTTTCAATCAGCCCCAGCATTTT.

In this sample, this clonotype turned up many times. This rearrangement joins TRBV5-1 to TRBJ2-1, with D perhaps matching TRBD1 (6 bases). The CDR3 consists of 15 residues. The germline V and J ends were trimmed by 4 bases and 7 bases, with 18 bases remaining between them. CDR1 SGHRS and CDR2 YFSETQ come from the germline V gene. CDR3 bases: TGCGCCAGCAGCCGATTCCCGGACAGCCGAAATGAGCAGTTCTTC. Its translation: CASSRFPDSRNEQFF. Full variable domain (remainder filled in from reference TRBV5-1 and TRBJ2-1): KAGVTQTPRYLIKTRGQQVTLSCSPISGHRSVSWYQQTPGQGLQFLFEYFSETQRNKGNFPGRFSGRQFSNSRSEMNVSTLELGDSALYLCASSRFPDSRNEQFFGPGTRLTVL.

This sequence joins TRBV25-1 and TRBJ2-3; maybe TRBD1 (6 bases). The CDR3 has 15 amino acids. Germline CDR1 reads MGHDK; CDR2 reads SYGVNS. Trimming stripped 5 bases from V and 1 base from J, with 13 bases between. Here the CDR3 DNA reads TGTGCCAGCAGTAACCCCCAGGGGCGCACAGATACGCAGTATTTT. The encoded protein is CASSNPQGRTDTQYF. Filled out from reference TRBV25-1 and TRBJ2-3, the complete variable domain reads EADIYQTPRYLVIGTGKKITLECSQTMGHDKMYWYQQDPGMELHLIHYSYGVNSTEKGDLSSESTVSRIRTEHFPLTLESARPSHTSQYLCASSNPQGRTDTQYFGPGTRLTVL.

This clonotype was counted a few times. The missing conserved phenylalanine or tryptophan at the end of this CDR3 makes a read error likely. The rearrangement joins TRBV5-1 to TRBJ1-1; TRBD1 matches at 11 bases. The CDR3 has 16 amino acids. CDR1 SGHRS and CDR2 YFSETQ come from the germline V gene. Losses at the gene ends were 4 bases for V and 1 base for J; bases not matched to a gene: 6. The CDR3 nucleotides are TGCGCCAGCAGCCAAAGGACAGGGGGCGCGAACACTGAAGCTTTCTCT. It specifies CASSQRTGGANTEAFS.

The genes are TRBV5-1 and TRBJ2-5; weak D call: TRBD2 (5 bases). The CDR3 is 14 residues long. Trimming cost V 4 bases and J 5 bases, with 15 bases left between them. Germline values: CDR1 SGHRS, CDR2 YFSETQ. The CDR3: CASSPTGLGETQYF. The CDR3 nucleotides read TGCGCCAGCAGCCCGACCGGACTTGGGGAGACCCAGTACTTC.

This chain connects TRBV18 to TRBJ2-3; D remains ambiguous. Germline V CDR1 and CDR2: KGHSH, LQKENI. The CDR3 is 13 amino acids. With 4 bases removed from V and 4 bases from J, the gap between germline ends came to 9 bases. The CDR3 loop is CASSQQYPDTQYF. The CDR3 nucleotides are TGTGCCAGCTCACAACAGTACCCAGATACGCAGTATTTT.

This clonotype has at least ten counts. The chain employs TRBV6-1 and TRBJ2-3, with unresolved D. Trimming left V 5 bases short and J 6 bases short, with 12 bases between. Germline-derived CDR1 and CDR2 are MNHNS and SASEGT. The CDR3 runs 13 residues. DNA of the CDR3: TGTGCCAGCAGTCCCCAAGGTGGGGATACGCAGTATTTT. This encodes CASSPQGGDTQYF.

Of note for this clonotype: A much larger clone differs by one base, so this may be a read error. This rearrangement joins TRBV15 to TRBJ2-1, with 10 bases matching TRBD2. Unmatched junction bases numbered 17, after V lost 11 bases and J lost 10 bases. Germline V gene data show CDR1 as LNHNV and CDR2 as YYDKDF (reference sequence). The CDR3 is made up of 15 amino acids. The CDR3 region is CAAMSDLAGAREQFF. Here the CDR3 DNA reads TGTGCCGCCATGTCCGACCTAGCGGGAGCCAGGGAGCAGTTCTTC.

This clonotype appeared a few times. The CDR3 region is CASSLTGTSAYEQYF. CDR3 sequence (DNA): TGTGCCAGCAGCTTAACCGGGACTAGCGCGTACGAGCAGTACTTC. The gene calls are TRBV7-9 and TRBJ2-7; 10 bases line up with TRBD2. Trimming cost V 2 bases and J 4 bases; bases outside gene matches: 5. This CDR3 has 15 amino acids. From germline, CDR1 is SEHNR and CDR2 FQNEAQ (reference sequence).

The sample holds many counts of this clonotype. The chain carries TRBV6-5 and TRBJ1-6; D is unclear. Germline CDR1 is MNHEY and CDR2 is SVGAGI. CDR3 length: 15 amino acids. V was clipped by 4 bases and J by 7 bases, with 14 bases between them. Written as DNA, the CDR3 is TGTGCCAGCAGTTTCTTGGCGACCGGAAATTCACCCCTCCACTTT. This gives the protein CASSFLATGNSPLHF.

A word on this clonotype: With a much larger clone just one base away, this may be a read error. The rearrangement joins TRBV5-4 to TRBJ1-1; the match to TRBD1 covers 9 bases. CDR1 SGHNT and CDR2 YYREEE come from the germline V gene (reference sequence). V was pared by 4 bases and J by 5 bases, with 6 bases of the junction left unmatched. The CDR3 sequence is 14 residues long. Written as DNA, the CDR3 is TGTGCCAGCAGCCGGGGACAGGGTAGAACTGAAGCTTTCTTT. As protein: CASSRGQGRTEAFF.

With respect to this clonotype: A read error may explain this, as a much larger clone is one base away. The chain links TRBV7-9 to TRBJ2-7; 7 bases fit TRBD1. There are 15 residues in the CDR3. Germline-derived CDR1 and CDR2 are SEHNR and FQNEAQ (reference sequence). The CDR3 sequence is CASSKGQPVAYEQHF. In nucleotides, the CDR3 is TGTGCCAGCAGCAAGGGACAGCCAGTAGCCTACGAGCAGCACTTC. Variable domain in full (rest from reference TRBV7-9 and TRBJ2-7): DTGVSQNPRHKITKRGQNVTFRCDPISEHNRLYWYRQTLGQGPEFLTYFQNEAQLEKSRLLSDRFSAERPKGSFSTLEIQRTEQGDSAMYLCASSKGQPVAYEQHFGPGTRLTVT.

This clonotype was observed many times. This chain joins TRBV28 and TRBJ2-2; D is unresolved. The CDR3 is 16 residues long. Per the germline V gene, CDR1 is MDHEN and CDR2 is SYDVKM. V gave up 3 bases and J gave up 0 bases, with 11 bases separating them. This CDR3 reads CASSFVSLPNTGELFF. In DNA, the CDR3 is TGTGCCAGCAGTTTCGTCAGCCTACCGAACACCGGGGAGCTGTTTTTT.

This clonotype appeared a few times. The chain is built from TRBV9 and TRBJ2-1; TRBD2 matches at 8 bases. The V gene end was trimmed by 7 bases and the J gene end by 0 bases; junction bases not matched to a gene: 9. The CDR3 length is 16 residues. Germline assignment: CDR1 SGDLS and CDR2 YYNGEE. Written as DNA, the CDR3 is TGTGCCAGCGGCGGGGGGCAGGTTGGCTCCTACAATGAGCAGTTCTTC. Amino acids: CASGGGQVGSYNEQFF.

This clonotype was counted a few times. The chain combines TRBV19 with TRBJ2-1; 9 bases line up with TRBD2. V lost 3 bases to trimming and J lost 6 bases; unmatched junction nucleotides: 6. The CDR3 totals 15 residues. Germline lookup yields CDR1 LNHDA and CDR2 SQIVND (reference sequence). The CDR3 nucleotides read TGTGCCAGTAGTATGGGGGCGGGAGGGGGCAATGAGCAGTTCTTC. Amino acid sequence: CASSMGAGGGNEQFF.

This clonotype was counted between two and nine times. The chain uses TRBV3-1 and TRBJ1-1, with D uncertain. The CDR3 runs 13 residues. V was clipped by 1 base and J by 6 bases, with 9 bases between them. Germline loops: CDR1 LGHDT, CDR2 YNNKEL (reference sequence). CDR3 in DNA: TGTGCCAGCAGCCAAGGCTTATCATCTGAAGCTTTCTTT. This sequence encodes CASSQGLSSEAFF.

This clonotype was counted at least ten times. The chain couples TRBV28 to TRBJ2-7, with 9 bases matching TRBD2. V shed 4 bases, J shed 0 bases, and the junction held 25 bases outside the gene matches. The CDR3 extends over 22 amino acids. Germline lookup yields CDR1 MDHEN and CDR2 SYDVKM. The CDR3 spells CASSSVTLGHRTSARSSYEQYF. CDR3 nucleotides: TGTGCCAGCAGTTCCGTAACCTTAGGGCACAGGACTAGCGCGAGAAGCTCCTACGAGCAGTACTTC.

This clonotype was counted only a few times. The CDR3 nucleotides are TGTGCCAGCAGGTCGACAGGGTCCGGCACAGATACGCAGTATTTT. It codes for CASRSTGSGTDTQYF. The V call is TRBV5-4, the J call TRBJ2-3; TRBD1 agrees at 7 bases. The V gene's germline CDR1 is SGHNT and CDR2 YYREEE (reference sequence). V was clipped by 5 bases and J by 1 base; unmatched bases: 7. The CDR3 extends over 15 amino acids.

With regard to this clonotype: At one boundary the junction diverges from the germline segment, which might be a read error. This chain connects TRBV19 to TRBJ2-3; 9 bases agree with TRBD1. Looked up from germline, CDR1 is LNHDA and CDR2 is SQIVND (reference sequence). The CDR3 has 14 residues. The CDR3 loop reads CASSIGQGTDTQYF. CDR3 sequence (DNA): TGTGCCAGTAGCATAGGACAGGGGACAGATACGCAGTATTTT. Complete variable domain (other parts from reference TRBV19 and TRBJ2-3): DGGITQSPKYLFRKEGQNVTLSCEQNLNHDAMYWYRQDPGQGLRLIYYSQIVNDFQKGDIAEGYSVSREKKESFPLTVTSAQKNPTAFYLCASSIGQGTDTQYFGPGTRLTVL.

This clonotype showed up many times. V gene TRBV6-1 combines with J gene TRBJ1-2; no definite D call. The germline gives CDR1 MNHNS, CDR2 SASEGT. Trimming stripped 4 bases from V and 8 bases from J, with 11 bases between. The CDR3 has 12 amino acids. This CDR3 is CASSVQGLGYTF. DNA of the CDR3: TGTGCCAGCAGTGTGCAAGGCCTAGGCTACACCTTC.

The chain links TRBV14 to TRBJ1-4; no definite D call. The CDR3 covers 12 residues. Trimming cost V 3 bases and J 6 bases, with 5 bases left between them. Germline V CDR1 and CDR2: SGHDN, FVKESK. The CDR3 loop is CASSHTYEKLFF. The DNA of the CDR3 is TGTGCCAGCAGCCACACTTATGAAAAACTGTTTTTT.

This clonotype was observed at least ten times. The V and J genes are TRBV6-1 and TRBJ1-2; 8 positions match TRBD1. The CDR3 has 16 residues. The trim removed 1 base at V and 7 bases at J, leaving 11 bases unmatched. Germline values: CDR1 MNHNS, CDR2 SASEGT. CDR3 in DNA: TGTGCCAGCAGTGAAGATGGGGGCAGGGGGCGAGGTGGCTACACCTTC. Translation: CASSEDGGRGRGGYTF.

This clonotype was recorded many times. The CDR3 region is CASAPSATGQYF. In nucleotides, the CDR3 is TGTGCCAGCGCACCATCGGCTACGGGGCAGTACTTC. The V gene is TRBV2, the J gene TRBJ2-7; D remains unclear. This CDR3 comprises 12 residues. The V gene's germline CDR1 is SNHLY and CDR2 FYNNEI. The V end lost 8 bases, the J end lost 9 bases, and 17 bases lay between the germline ends.

This clonotype occurred a few times. The chain has TRBV20-1 and TRBJ1-1; D gene ambiguous. V was cut by 6 bases and J by 4 bases, with 27 bases left in between. The germline V gene encodes CDR1 DFQATT and CDR2 SNEGSKA (reference sequence). The CDR3 has 17 amino acids. In DNA, the CDR3 is TGCAGTGCCAACACCCCGGGCCTCACCTCTTTGAGCACTGAAGCTTTCTTT. This encodes CSANTPGLTSLSTEAFF.